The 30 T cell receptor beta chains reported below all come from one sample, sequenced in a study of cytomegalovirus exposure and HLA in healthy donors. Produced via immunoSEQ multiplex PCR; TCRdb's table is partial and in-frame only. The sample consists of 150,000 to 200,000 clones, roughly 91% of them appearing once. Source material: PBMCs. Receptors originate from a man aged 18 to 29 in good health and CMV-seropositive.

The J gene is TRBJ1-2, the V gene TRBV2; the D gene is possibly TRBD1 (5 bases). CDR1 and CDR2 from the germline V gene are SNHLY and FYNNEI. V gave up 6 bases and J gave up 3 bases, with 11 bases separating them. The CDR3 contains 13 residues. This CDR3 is CASRGGPDYGYTF. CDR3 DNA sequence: TGTGCCAGCAGGGGGGGACCGGACTATGGCTACACCTTC. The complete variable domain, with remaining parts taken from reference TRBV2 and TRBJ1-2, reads EPEVTQTPSHQVTQMGQEVILRCVPISNHLYFYWYRQILGQKVEFLVSFYNNEISEKSEIFDDQFSVERPDGSNFTLKIRSTKLEDSAMYFCASRGGPDYGYTFGSGTRLTVV.

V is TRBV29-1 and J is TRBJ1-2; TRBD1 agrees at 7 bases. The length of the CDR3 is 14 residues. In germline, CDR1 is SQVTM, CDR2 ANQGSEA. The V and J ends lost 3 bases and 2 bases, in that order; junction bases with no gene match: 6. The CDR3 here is CSVDDRVRNYGYTF. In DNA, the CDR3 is TGCAGCGTTGATGACAGGGTCCGGAACTATGGCTACACCTTC. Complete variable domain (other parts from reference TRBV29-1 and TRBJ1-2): SAVISQKPSRDICQRGTSLTIQCQVDSQVTMMFWYRQQPGQSLTLIATANQGSEATYESGFVIDKFPISRPNLTFSTLTVSNMSPEDSSIYLCSVDDRVRNYGYTFGSGTRLTVV.

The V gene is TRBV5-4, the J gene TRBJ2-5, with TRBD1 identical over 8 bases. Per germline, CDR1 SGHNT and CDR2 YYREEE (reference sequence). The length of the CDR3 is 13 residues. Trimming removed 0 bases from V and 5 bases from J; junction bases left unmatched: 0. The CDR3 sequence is CASSLGQGETQYF. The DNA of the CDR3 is TGTGCCAGCAGCTTGGGACAGGGGGAGACCCAGTACTTC.

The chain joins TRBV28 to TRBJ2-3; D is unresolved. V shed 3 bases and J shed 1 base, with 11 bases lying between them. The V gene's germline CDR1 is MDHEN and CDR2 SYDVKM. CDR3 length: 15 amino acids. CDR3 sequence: CASSLLGEGTDTQYF. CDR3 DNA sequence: TGTGCCAGCAGTTTGTTAGGAGAAGGCACAGATACGCAGTATTTT.

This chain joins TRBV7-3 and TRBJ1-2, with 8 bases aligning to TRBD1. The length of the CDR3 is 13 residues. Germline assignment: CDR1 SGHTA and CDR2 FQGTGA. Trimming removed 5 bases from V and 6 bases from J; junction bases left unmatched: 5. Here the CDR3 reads CASSTGQADGYTF. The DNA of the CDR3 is TGTGCCAGCAGCACGGGACAGGCGGATGGCTACACCTTC.

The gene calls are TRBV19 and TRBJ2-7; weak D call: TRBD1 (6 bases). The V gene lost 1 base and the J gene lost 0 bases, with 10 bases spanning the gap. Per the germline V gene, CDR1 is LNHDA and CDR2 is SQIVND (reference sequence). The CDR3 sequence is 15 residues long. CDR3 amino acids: CASSIARGSSYEQYF. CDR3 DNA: TGTGCCAGTAGTATAGCCAGGGGAAGCTCCTACGAGCAGTACTTC.

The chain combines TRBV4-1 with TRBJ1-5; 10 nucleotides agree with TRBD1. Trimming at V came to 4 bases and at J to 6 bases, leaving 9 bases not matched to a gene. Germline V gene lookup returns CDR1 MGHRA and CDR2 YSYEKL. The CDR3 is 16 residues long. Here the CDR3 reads CASSPIQDRGLQPQHF. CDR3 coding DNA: TGCGCCAGCAGCCCAATACAAGACAGGGGGCTTCAGCCCCAGCATTTT.

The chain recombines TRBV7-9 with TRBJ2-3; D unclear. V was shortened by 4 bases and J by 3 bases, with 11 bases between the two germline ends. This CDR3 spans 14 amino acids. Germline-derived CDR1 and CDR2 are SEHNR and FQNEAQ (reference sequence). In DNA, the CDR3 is TGTGCCAGCAGCTACGGGTTCGGGACAGATACGCAGTATTTT. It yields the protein CASSYGFGTDTQYF.

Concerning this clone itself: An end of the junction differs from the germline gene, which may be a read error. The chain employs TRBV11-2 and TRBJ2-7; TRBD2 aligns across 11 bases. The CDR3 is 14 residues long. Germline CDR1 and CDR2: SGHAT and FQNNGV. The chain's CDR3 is CASRLAGGPPEQYF. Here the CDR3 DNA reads TGTGCCAGCAGGTTAGCGGGAGGGCCCCCTGAGCAGTACTTC.

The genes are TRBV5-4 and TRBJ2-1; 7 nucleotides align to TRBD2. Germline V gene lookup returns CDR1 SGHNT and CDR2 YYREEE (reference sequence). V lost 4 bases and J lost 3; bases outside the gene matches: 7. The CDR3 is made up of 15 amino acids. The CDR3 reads CASSGPSGGYNEQFF. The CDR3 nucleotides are TGTGCCAGCAGCGGTCCTAGCGGAGGCTACAATGAGCAGTTCTTC.

The CDR3 DNA is TGCGCCAGCAGCACGACGATAACTAGCGGGAACCGCGATCGGAATGAGCAGTTCTTC. Its protein product is CASSTTITSGNRDRNEQFF. The J gene is TRBJ2-1, the V gene TRBV5-1, with 10 bases aligning to TRBD2. Germline V gene data show CDR1 as SGHRS and CDR2 as YFSETQ. This CDR3 region has 19 residues. Germline trimming cut 4 bases from V and 7 bases from J; bases unmatched to any gene: 20. Full variable domain (remainder filled in from reference TRBV5-1 and TRBJ2-1): KAGVTQTPRYLIKTRGQQVTLSCSPISGHRSVSWYQQTPGQGLQFLFEYFSETQRNKGNFPGRFSGRQFSNSRSEMNVSTLELGDSALYLCASSTTITSGNRDRNEQFFGPGTRLTVL.

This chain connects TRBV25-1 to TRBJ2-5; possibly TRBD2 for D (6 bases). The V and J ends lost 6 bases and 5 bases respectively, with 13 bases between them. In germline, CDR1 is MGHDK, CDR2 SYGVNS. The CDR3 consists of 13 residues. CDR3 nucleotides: TGTGCCAGCAGCACGACTAGGTGGGAGACCCAGTACTTC. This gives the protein CASSTTRWETQYF.

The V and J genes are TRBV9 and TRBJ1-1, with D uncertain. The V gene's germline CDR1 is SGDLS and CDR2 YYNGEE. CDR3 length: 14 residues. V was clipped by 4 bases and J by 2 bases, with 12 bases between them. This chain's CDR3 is CASSLLTENTEAFF. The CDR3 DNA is TGTGCCAGCAGCCTTCTTACAGAAAACACTGAAGCTTTCTTT.

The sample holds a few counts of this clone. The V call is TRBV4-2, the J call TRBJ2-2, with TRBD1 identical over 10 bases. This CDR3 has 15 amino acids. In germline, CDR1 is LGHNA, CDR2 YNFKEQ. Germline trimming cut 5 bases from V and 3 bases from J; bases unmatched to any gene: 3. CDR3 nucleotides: TGTGCCAGCAGCACAGGACAGGGGGACACCGGGGAGCTGTTTTTT. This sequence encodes CASSTGQGDTGELFF.

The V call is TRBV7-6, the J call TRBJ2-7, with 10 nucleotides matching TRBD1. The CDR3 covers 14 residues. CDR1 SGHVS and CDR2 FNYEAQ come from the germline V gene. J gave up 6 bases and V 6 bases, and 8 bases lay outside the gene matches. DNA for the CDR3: TGTGCCAGCAGTCCGGGACAGGGGTCTCTCGAGCAGTACTTC. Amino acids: CASSPGQGSLEQYF.

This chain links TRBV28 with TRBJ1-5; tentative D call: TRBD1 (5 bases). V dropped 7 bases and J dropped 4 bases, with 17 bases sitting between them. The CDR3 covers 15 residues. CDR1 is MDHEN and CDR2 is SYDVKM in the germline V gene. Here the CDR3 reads CASTLGGAYNQPQHF. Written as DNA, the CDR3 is TGTGCCAGCACCCTGGGAGGGGCGTATAATCAGCCCCAGCATTTT. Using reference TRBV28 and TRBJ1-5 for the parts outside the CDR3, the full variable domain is DVKVTQSSRYLVKRTGEKVFLECVQDMDHENMFWYRQDPGLGLRLIYFSYDVKMKEKGDIPEGYSVSREKKERFSLILESASTNQTSMYLCASTLGGAYNQPQHFGDGTRLSIL.

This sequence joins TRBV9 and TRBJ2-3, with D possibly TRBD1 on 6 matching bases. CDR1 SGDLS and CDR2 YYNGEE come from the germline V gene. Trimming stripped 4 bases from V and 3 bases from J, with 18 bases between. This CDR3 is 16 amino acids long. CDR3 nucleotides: TGTGCCAGCAGCCCCTTTCAGGGGCAACGGACAGATACGCAGTATTTT. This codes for CASSPFQGQRTDTQYF. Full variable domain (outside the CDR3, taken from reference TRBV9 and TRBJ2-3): DSGVTQTPKHLITATGQRVTLRCSPRSGDLSVYWYQQSLDQGLQFLIQYYNGEERAKGNILERFSAQQFPDLHSELNLSSLELGDSALYFCASSPFQGQRTDTQYFGPGTRLTVL.

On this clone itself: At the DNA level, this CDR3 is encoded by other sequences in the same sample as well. The CDR3 loop reads CASSLLAGSYNEQFF. The CDR3 DNA reads TGCGCCAGCAGCTTACTAGCGGGGTCCTACAATGAGCAGTTCTTC. The J gene is TRBJ2-1, the V gene TRBV5-1; 10 bases map to TRBD2. V was pared by 2 bases and J by 1 base, with 0 bases of the junction left unmatched. This CDR3 has 15 amino acids. Germline V gene data show CDR1 as SGHRS and CDR2 as YFSETQ.

CDR3 amino acids: CAISPGGTYEQYF. DNA of the CDR3: TGTGCCATCAGCCCGGGGGGCACCTACGAGCAGTACTTC. The rearrangement joins TRBV10-3 to TRBJ2-7; weak D call: TRBD2 (7 bases). The length of the CDR3 is 13 residues. Trimming left V 6 bases short and J 2 bases short, with 11 bases between. Germline CDR1 ENHRY, CDR2 SYGVKD.

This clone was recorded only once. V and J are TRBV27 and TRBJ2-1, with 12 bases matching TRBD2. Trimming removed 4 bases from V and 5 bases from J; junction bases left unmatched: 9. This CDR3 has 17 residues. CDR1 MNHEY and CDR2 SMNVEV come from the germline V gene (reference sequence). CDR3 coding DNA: TGTGCCAGCAGTTCCCTTCTAGCGGGAGGGCCCCACAATGAGCAGTTCTTC. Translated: CASSSLLAGGPHNEQFF.

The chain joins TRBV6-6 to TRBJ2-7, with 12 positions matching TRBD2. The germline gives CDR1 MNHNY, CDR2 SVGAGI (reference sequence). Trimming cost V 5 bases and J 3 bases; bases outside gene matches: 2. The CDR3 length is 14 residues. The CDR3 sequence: CASSQTSGSYEQYF. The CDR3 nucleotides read TGTGCCAGCAGTCAGACTAGCGGGAGCTACGAGCAGTACTTC.

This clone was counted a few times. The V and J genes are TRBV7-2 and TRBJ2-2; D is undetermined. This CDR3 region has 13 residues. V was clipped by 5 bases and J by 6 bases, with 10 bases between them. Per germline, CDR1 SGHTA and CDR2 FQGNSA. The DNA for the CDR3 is TGTGCCAGCAGCGCACAATCACCCGGGGAGCTGTTTTTT. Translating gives CASSAQSPGELFF.

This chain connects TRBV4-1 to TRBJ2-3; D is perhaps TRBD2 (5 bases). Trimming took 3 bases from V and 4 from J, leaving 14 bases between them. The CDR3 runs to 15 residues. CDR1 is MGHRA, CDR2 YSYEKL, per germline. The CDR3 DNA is TGCGCCAGCAGCCACGTTGGACGGAGGCCAGATACGCAGTATTTT. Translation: CASSHVGRRPDTQYF.

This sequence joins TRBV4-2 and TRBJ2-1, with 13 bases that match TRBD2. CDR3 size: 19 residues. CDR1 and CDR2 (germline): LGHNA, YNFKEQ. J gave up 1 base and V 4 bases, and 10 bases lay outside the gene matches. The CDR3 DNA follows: TGTGCCAGCAGCCCCGAGGGACTAGCGGGGAGCCTTTCCTACAATGAGCAGTTCTTC. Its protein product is CASSPEGLAGSLSYNEQFF.

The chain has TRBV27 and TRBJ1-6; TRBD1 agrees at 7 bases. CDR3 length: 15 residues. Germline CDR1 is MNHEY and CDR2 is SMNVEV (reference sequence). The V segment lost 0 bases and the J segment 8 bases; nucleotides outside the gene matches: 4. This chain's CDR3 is CASSLSGTDYSPLHF. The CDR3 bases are TGTGCCAGCAGTTTATCCGGGACAGATTATTCACCCCTCCACTTT.

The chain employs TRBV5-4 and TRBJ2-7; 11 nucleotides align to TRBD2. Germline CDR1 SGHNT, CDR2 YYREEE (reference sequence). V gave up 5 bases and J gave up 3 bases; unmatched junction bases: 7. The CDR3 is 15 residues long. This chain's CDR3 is CASSPVAGGHYEQYF. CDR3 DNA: TGTGCCAGCAGTCCAGTAGCGGGAGGGCACTACGAGCAGTACTTC.

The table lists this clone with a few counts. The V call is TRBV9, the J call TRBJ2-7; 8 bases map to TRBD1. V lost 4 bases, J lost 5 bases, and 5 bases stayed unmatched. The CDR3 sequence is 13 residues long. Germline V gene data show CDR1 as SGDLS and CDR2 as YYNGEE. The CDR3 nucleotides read TGTGCCAGCAGCCGACAGGGGTACGACGAGCAGTACTTC. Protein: CASSRQGYDEQYF. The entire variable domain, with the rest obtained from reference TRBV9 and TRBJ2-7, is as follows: DSGVTQTPKHLITATGQRVTLRCSPRSGDLSVYWYQQSLDQGLQFLIQYYNGEERAKGNILERFSAQQFPDLHSELNLSSLELGDSALYFCASSRQGYDEQYFGPGTRLTVT.

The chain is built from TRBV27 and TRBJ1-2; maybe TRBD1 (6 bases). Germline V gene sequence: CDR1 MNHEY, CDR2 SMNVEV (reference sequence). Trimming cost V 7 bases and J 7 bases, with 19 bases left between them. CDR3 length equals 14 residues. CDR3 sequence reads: CASTTVGGAGGYTF. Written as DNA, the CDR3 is TGTGCCAGCACTACAGTTGGGGGCGCGGGTGGCTACACCTTC.

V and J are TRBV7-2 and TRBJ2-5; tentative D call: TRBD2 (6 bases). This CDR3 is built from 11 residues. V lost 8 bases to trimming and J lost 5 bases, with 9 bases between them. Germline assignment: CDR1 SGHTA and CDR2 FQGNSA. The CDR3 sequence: CASAAGETQYF. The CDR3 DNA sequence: TGTGCCAGCGCGGCGGGGGAGACCCAGTACTTC. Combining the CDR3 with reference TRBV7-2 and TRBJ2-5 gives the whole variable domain GAGVSQSPSNKVTEKGKDVELRCDPISGHTALYWYRQSLGQGLEFLIYFQGNSAPDKSGLPSDRFSAERTGGSVSTLTIQRTQQEDSAVYLCASAAGETQYFGPGTRLLVL.

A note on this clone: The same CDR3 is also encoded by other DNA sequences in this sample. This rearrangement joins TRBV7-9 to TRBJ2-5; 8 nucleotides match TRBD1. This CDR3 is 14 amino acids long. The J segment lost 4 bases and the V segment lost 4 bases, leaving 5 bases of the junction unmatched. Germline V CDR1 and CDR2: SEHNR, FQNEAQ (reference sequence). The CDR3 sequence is CASSSGQGRETQYF. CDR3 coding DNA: TGTGCCAGCAGCTCCGGACAGGGCCGAGAGACCCAGTACTTC. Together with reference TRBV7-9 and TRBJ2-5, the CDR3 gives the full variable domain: DTGVSQNPRHKITKRGQNVTFRCDPISEHNRLYWYRQTLGQGPEFLTYFQNEAQLEKSRLLSDRFSAERPKGSFSTLEIQRTEQGDSAMYLCASSSGQGRETQYFGPGTRLLVL.